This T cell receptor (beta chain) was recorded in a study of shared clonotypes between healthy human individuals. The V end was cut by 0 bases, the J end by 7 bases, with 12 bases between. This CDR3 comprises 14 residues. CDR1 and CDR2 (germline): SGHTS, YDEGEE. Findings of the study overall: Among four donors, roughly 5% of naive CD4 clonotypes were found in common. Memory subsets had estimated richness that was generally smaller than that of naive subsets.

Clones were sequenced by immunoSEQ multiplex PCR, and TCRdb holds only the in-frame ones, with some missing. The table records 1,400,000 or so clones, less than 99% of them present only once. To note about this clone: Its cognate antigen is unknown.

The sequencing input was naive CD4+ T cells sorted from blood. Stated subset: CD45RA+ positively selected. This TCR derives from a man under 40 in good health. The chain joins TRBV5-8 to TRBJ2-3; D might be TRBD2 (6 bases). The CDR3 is CASSLGNSGYTQYF. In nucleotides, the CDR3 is TGTGCCAGCAGCTTGGGTAATAGCGGATATACGCAGTATTTT.